The clone carrying this T cell receptor beta chain occurred once. The antigen is undetermined. RNA extraction was followed by reverse transcription into cDNA, which acted as the sequencing template. Method: immunoSEQ multiplex PCR; TCRdb's copy keeps in-frame clones and lacks some. The repertoire holds 150,000 to 200,000 clones, with roughly 70% as singletons. The data originate from a study of CD8+ T cells in alopecia areata. Study observations and caveats: Researchers reported that TCR sharing among patients proved less clear than in mice, possibly HLA-linked. Persistence in scalp and blood during tofacitinib was observed for many expanded lesional clones.

Treatment described: oral pan-JAK inhibitor, 5-10 mg twice daily. Obtained from alopecia areata patients were lesional scalp punch biopsies along with peripheral blood. A FACSAria was used to sort CD4+ and CD8+ T cells. These cells came from PBMCs. The germline V gene encodes CDR1 SGHRS and CDR2 YFSETQ. With V trimmed by 0 bases and J by 2 bases, 3 bases remained unmatched. CDR3 length equals 17 residues. V is TRBV5-1 and J is TRBJ2-6, with TRBD1 matching 9 bases. Specimen: CD4+ T cells sorted from blood, collected at week 49, from a patient treated with tofacitinib. The TCR was taken from a human donor with alopecia areata. This CDR3 reads CASSLGTGVTGANVLTF. For the CDR3, the DNA is TGCGCCAGCAGCTTGGGGACAGGGGTCACTGGGGCCAACGTCCTGACTTTC.